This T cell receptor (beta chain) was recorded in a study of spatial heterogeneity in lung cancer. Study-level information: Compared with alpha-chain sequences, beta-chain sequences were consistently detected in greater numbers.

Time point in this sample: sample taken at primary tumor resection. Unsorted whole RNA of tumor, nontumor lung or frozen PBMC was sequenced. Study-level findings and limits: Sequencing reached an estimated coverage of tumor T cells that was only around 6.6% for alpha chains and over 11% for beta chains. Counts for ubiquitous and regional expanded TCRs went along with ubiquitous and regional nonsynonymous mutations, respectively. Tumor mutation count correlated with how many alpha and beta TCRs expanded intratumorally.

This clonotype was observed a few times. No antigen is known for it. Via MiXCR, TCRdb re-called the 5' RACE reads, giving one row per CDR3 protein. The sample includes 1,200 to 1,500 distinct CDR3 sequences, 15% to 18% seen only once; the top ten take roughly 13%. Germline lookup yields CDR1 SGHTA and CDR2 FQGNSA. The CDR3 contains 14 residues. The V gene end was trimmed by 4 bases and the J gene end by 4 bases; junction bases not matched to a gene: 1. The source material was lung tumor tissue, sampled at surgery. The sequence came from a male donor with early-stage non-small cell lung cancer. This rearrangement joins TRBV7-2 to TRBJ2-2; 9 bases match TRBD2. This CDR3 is CASSSSGVTGELFF. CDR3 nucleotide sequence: TGTGCCAGCAGCTCTAGCGGGGTCACCGGGGAGCTGTTTTTT.